Described below is a single TCR beta chain sequence and its context. The junction shows a germline mismatch at one end, possibly a read error. This entry is derived from a study of regulatory T cells in long-lasting Graves disease. Germline values: CDR1 ENHRY, CDR2 SYGVKD. This CDR3 contains 15 residues. Time point indicated: newly diagnosed GD, antithyroid drugs for less than 3 months. PBMCs provided the RNA from which the TCR library was made. CDR3 regions were amplified by Arm-PCR using iRepertoire HTBI primers to build TCR beta libraries. Using its own MiXCR run on the multiplex PCR reads, TCRdb lists one record per CDR3 protein. Among about 400,000 distinct CDR3 sequences listed, roughly 17% were seen once. The sample was also linked to a second study, of T cells in Graves' hyperthyroidism and ophthalmopathy. In that study: Uncontrolled infections, other autoimmune diseases, pregnancy or lactation led to exclusion of patients. Clinical symptoms, serum thyroxine, TRAb, thyroid ultrasound and orbital computed tomography established diagnosis. Initially, a first-round RT-PCR of the TCR CDR3 employed the HTBI primer set. Blood shared most expanded thyroid clonotypes above 0.001.

Sequenced here: peripheral blood mononuclear cells (PBMCs), sampled at new diagnosis, from a patient treated with antithyroid drugs. V usage is TRBV10-3 and J usage is TRBJ2-2, with D perhaps TRBD2 (6 bases). The origin of this receptor is a woman between 18 and 29 years old with Graves disease. CDR3 loop: CAISEVATTTGGLFF. CDR3 coding DNA: TGTGCCATCAGTGAGGTAGCAACCACCACCGGGGGGCTGTTTTTT.